This TCR beta chain stems from a study of cytomegalovirus exposure and HLA in healthy donors. The donors were part of the validation cohort, which consisted of under 150 subjects and was separate from the first cohort of 666 subjects. Using immunoSEQ multiplex PCR, the repertoire was profiled, and TCRdb retains in-frame clones only, with some absent. The table has hundreds of thousands of clones, over 75% seen once; the top ten hold 1.5% to 2%. Per the germline V gene, CDR1 is MDHEN and CDR2 is SYDVKM. V was cut by 3 bases and J by 5 bases, with 14 bases left in between. The CDR3 has 15 residues. The sequenced material came from PBMCs. The TCR originated in a young woman in good health and CMV-seropositive. V and J are TRBV28 and TRBJ2-1, with a possible D match to TRBD1 (6 bases). The CDR3 DNA sequence: TGTGCCAGCAGTTTGCTACAGGGTTTCGACAATGAGCAGTTCTTC. As protein: CASSLLQGFDNEQFF. The full variable domain, completed using reference TRBV28 and TRBJ2-1, is DVKVTQSSRYLVKRTGEKVFLECVQDMDHENMFWYRQDPGLGLRLIYFSYDVKMKEKGDIPEGYSVSREKKERFSLILESASTNQTSMYLCASSLLQGFDNEQFFGPGTRLTVL.